A single sample gave rise to the 28 T cell receptor beta chains below, sequenced in a study of T cells expressing NK-cell markers. TCRdb reprocessed the 5' RACE reads and reports one entry per CDR3 protein, with no DNA. The table lists about 550,000 distinct CDR3 sequences. Sequencing used blood T cells: a sorted CD56 or NKG2C T cell subset, CD4+ or CD8+ T cells, or bulk PBMC T cells (not recorded which). These receptors originate from a man between 18 and 35 years old in good health.

The J gene is TRBJ2-3, the V gene TRBV20-1. Germline V gene lookup returns CDR1 DFQATT and CDR2 SNEGSKA (reference sequence). The CDR3 has 16 residues. Here the CDR3 reads CSARDLGGLLTDTQYF.

The chain has TRBV6-4 and TRBJ2-2; the TCRdb D gene call, TRBD1, has no DNA to confirm it. Germline CDR1 and CDR2: MRHNA and SNTAGT. The CDR3 sequence is 21 residues long. This CDR3 is CASSDIFALGWTATNTGELFF.

V is TRBV7-2 and J is TRBJ2-7; the TRBD1 assignment by TCRdb is unverifiable without DNA. Per germline, CDR1 SGHTA and CDR2 FQGNSA. The CDR3 is made up of 12 amino acids. CDR3 loop: CATSGTFEKQYF. The full variable domain, completed using reference TRBV7-2 and TRBJ2-7, is GAGVSQSPSNKVTEKGKDVELRCDPISGHTALYWYRQSLGQGLEFLIYFQGNSAPDKSGLPSDRFSAERTGGSVSTLTIQRTQQEDSAVYLCATSGTFEKQYFGPGTRLTVT.

The chain combines TRBV12-3 or TRBV12-4 with TRBJ2-7. The CDR3 is 14 residues long. CDR3 protein: CASSLNGPVVEQYF.

This rearrangement joins TRBV20-1 to TRBJ2-7; the D call from TCRdb, TRBD2, cannot be confirmed without DNA. The germline CDR1 and CDR2 sequences are DFQATT and SNEGSKA (reference sequence). The length of the CDR3 is 15 residues. The CDR3 here is CSARTGLGAGYEQYF.

V is TRBV5-6 and J is TRBJ1-1. CDR1 and CDR2 from the germline V gene are SGHDT and YYEEEE. The CDR3 loop spans 14 amino acids. Here the CDR3 reads CASSLLGHDTEAFF.

The chain is built from TRBV20-1 and TRBJ1-5; TCRdb names TRBD1, which stays unverified in the absence of DNA. Germline V CDR1 and CDR2: DFQATT, SNEGSKA (reference sequence). This CDR3 has 17 residues. The CDR3: CSARDGGGSYSNQPQHF.

The J gene is TRBJ1-3, the V gene TRBV10-3; TCRdb's D call of TRBD1 is untestable without DNA. Germline V gene lookup returns CDR1 ENHRY and CDR2 SYGVKD. The CDR3 has 14 residues. CDR3 residues: CAISKDRAGNTIYF.

The chain employs TRBV11-2 and TRBJ2-1; with no DNA, the TCRdb D assignment of TRBD2 cannot be verified. CDR1 is SGHAT and CDR2 is FQNNGV in the germline V gene. The CDR3 runs 16 residues. The CDR3 protein is CASSLVASGGNNEQFF.

The V and J genes are TRBV6-1 and TRBJ2-2; the TRBD1 assignment by TCRdb is unverifiable without DNA. CDR1 is MNHNS and CDR2 is SASEGT in the germline V gene. This CDR3 contains 17 residues. The CDR3 loop is CASRWTGAPRNTGELFF.

This chain connects TRBV9 to TRBJ2-7; TCRdb reports TRBD1, a call that lacks DNA to check it against. This CDR3 has 14 residues. The germline V gene encodes CDR1 SGDLS and CDR2 YYNGEE. Here the CDR3 reads CASSPRRTGIEQYF. Using reference TRBV9 and TRBJ2-7 for the parts outside the CDR3, the full variable domain is DSGVTQTPKHLITATGQRVTLRCSPRSGDLSVYWYQQSLDQGLQFLIQYYNGEERAKGNILERFSAQQFPDLHSELNLSSLELGDSALYFCASSPRRTGIEQYFGPGTRLTVT.

J is TRBJ1-6 and V is TRBV4-3. The CDR3 covers 14 residues. Germline values: CDR1 LGHNA, CDR2 YSLEER. The CDR3 reads CASSQDRRNSPLHF.

V is TRBV28 and J is TRBJ2-6; TCRdb gives TRBD1 as the D gene, but with no DNA this cannot be confirmed. The CDR3 has 16 residues. CDR1 is MDHEN, CDR2 SYDVKM, per germline. The CDR3 here is CASSDRVKSGANVLTF.

The V call is TRBV28, the J call TRBJ2-3; TCRdb picks TRBD2, but there is no DNA to check that call. This CDR3 is built from 15 residues. Germline CDR1 is MDHEN and CDR2 is SYDVKM. The CDR3 region is CASSLSSGRADTQYF.

This chain links TRBV4-1 with TRBJ1-4; without DNA, the TCRdb call of TRBD1 cannot be checked. The CDR3 has 14 amino acids. The germline V gene has CDR1 MGHRA and CDR2 YSYEKL. CDR3 amino acids: CASSGDITNEKLFF.

The chain couples TRBV3-1 to TRBJ2-1; TCRdb selects TRBD1, and the lack of DNA leaves this call unchecked. This CDR3 contains 15 residues. CDR1 LGHDT and CDR2 YNNKEL come from the germline V gene (reference sequence). CDR3 residues: CASSRAPNSYNEQFF.

This chain links TRBV6-1 with TRBJ2-1; TCRdb designates TRBD1, a call that cannot be tested without DNA. CDR3 length equals 14 residues. CDR1 and CDR2 (germline): MNHNS, SASEGT. The CDR3 sequence: CASRDRGLSDEQFF.

The CDR3: CASSQRQGSMNAEAFF. The rearrangement joins TRBV5-1 to TRBJ1-1; TCRdb lists TRBD1, though no DNA is available to test this call. The CDR3 runs to 16 residues. In germline, CDR1 is SGHRS, CDR2 YFSETQ.

The chain carries TRBV29-1 and TRBJ2-1; TCRdb indicates TRBD1, and absent DNA this call remains unverified. CDR3 length equals 14 residues. Germline CDR1 reads SQVTM; CDR2 reads ANQGSEA. This chain's CDR3 is CSSPAGSGANEQFF.

This chain links TRBV24-1 with TRBJ2-1. Germline V gene sequence: CDR1 KGHDR, CDR2 SFDVKD. The CDR3 totals 16 residues. CDR3 sequence: CATSDISGGADNEQFF.

The J gene is TRBJ1-2, the V gene TRBV20-1; TCRdb proposes TRBD1, but this gene call is untestable without DNA. This CDR3 region has 13 residues. Germline CDR1 is DFQATT and CDR2 is SNEGSKA (reference sequence). The CDR3 reads CSARQDRGRGYTF.

This chain uses TRBV7-3 with TRBJ2-1; the D gene TCRdb calls, TRBD1, cannot be checked with no DNA. CDR3 length: 15 residues. Germline assignment: CDR1 SGHTA and CDR2 FQGTGA. The CDR3 here is CASSLGGDRVGEQFF.

This chain joins TRBV12-3 or TRBV12-4 and TRBJ1-1. CDR3 length: 13 amino acids. CDR3 in amino acids: CASSFGRGSRAFF.

The gene calls are TRBV29-1 and TRBJ2-3; there is no DNA to check the TCRdb D call of TRBD2. The CDR3 runs to 13 residues. Looked up from germline, CDR1 is SQVTM and CDR2 is ANQGSEA. This chain's CDR3 is CSAGGWVTDTQYF.

The chain joins TRBV10-2 to TRBJ2-3; TCRdb outputs TRBD2, but without DNA this stays unchecked. CDR3 length: 13 amino acids. Germline V gene data show CDR1 as WSHSY and CDR2 as SAAADI. CDR3 protein: CASGGRAADTQYF.

The chain couples TRBV19 to TRBJ2-1; no DNA is available, so the TRBD1 call from TCRdb remains unchecked. Germline V CDR1 and CDR2: LNHDA, SQIVND (reference sequence). The CDR3 length is 11 residues. The CDR3 region is CASITGDEQFF.

This chain links TRBV27 with TRBJ2-2; the TCRdb call, TRBD1, lacks DNA for checking. Germline-derived CDR1 and CDR2 are MNHEY and SMNVEV (reference sequence). CDR3 length: 15 residues. The chain's CDR3 is CASTLSDSGTGELFF.

J is TRBJ2-7 and V is TRBV7-6; TCRdb indicates TRBD1, and absent DNA this call remains unverified. The V gene's germline CDR1 is SGHVS and CDR2 FNYEAQ. The CDR3 spans 13 residues. CDR3 amino acids: CASTRDRGSEQYF.